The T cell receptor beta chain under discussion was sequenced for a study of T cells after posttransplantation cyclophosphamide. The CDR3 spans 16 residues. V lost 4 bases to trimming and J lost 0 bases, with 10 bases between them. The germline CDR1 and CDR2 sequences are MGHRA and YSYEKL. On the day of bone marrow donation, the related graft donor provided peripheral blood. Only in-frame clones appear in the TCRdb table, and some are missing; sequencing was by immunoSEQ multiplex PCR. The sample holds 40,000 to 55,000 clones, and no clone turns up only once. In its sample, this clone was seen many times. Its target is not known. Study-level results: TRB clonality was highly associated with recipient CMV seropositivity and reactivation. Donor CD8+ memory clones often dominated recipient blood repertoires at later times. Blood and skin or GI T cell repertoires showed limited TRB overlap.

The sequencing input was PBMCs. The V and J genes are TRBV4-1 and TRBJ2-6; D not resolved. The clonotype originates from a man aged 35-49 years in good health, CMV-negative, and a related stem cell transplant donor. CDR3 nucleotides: TGCGCCAGCAGCCGCGAACAGTACTCTGGGGCCAACGTCCTGACTTTC. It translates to CASSREQYSGANVLTF.